This T cell receptor (beta chain) came from a study of low-dose radiotherapy and immunotherapy resistance in tumors. Study information: Patients took oral aspirin 300 mg daily for four cycles from cycle 1 day 1.

Time point defined: before trial treatment. Every donor's regimen consisted of nivolumab, ipilimumab, aspirin, low-dose cyclophosphamide and low-dose radiotherapy. Gene-specific TRAV and TRBV primers were used for first-strand cDNA, covering alpha and beta chains. With a constant-region primer and a V-primer adapter, TCRs were subjected to 15 to 25 PCR cycles of amplification. TCRdb reprocessed the reads with MiXCR, giving one entry per CDR3 protein. The sample lists around 80,000 distinct CDR3 sequences; about 20% were seen once. This clonotype was seen ten or more times. V was cut by 4 bases and J by 0 bases, with 19 bases left in between. CDR3 length: 17 amino acids. The germline V gene has CDR1 SGHRS and CDR2 YFSETQ.

This receptor was obtained from a male donor with prostate cancer. This rearrangement joins TRBV5-1 to TRBJ1-1; D unresolved. This material consisted of PBMCs, taken before treatment. The CDR3 protein is CASSIMPTAYMNTEAFF. CDR3 bases: TGCGCCAGCAGCATAATGCCGACGGCGTATATGAACACTGAAGCTTTCTTT.